This TCR beta chain stems from a study of cytomegalovirus exposure and HLA in healthy donors. The table lists this clone with a few counts. CDR1 is LNHDA, CDR2 SQIVND, per germline (reference sequence). This CDR3 has 14 amino acids. Trimming stripped 3 bases from V and 4 bases from J, with 11 bases between. PCR amplification relied on 60 Vbeta primers (plus 13 Jbeta primers). Produced via immunoSEQ multiplex PCR; TCRdb's table is partial and in-frame only. Counted here are 85,000 to 130,000 clones, about 81% occurring once; the ten biggest clones make up less than 3%. The V call is TRBV19, the J call TRBJ2-3, with D possibly being TRBD2 (5 bases). The sequence was collected from a male donor in good health and CMV-seropositive. The sample taken for sequencing was PBMCs. The CDR3 DNA reads as TGTGCCAGTAGTATTTTGGCTAGCTCAGATACGCAGTATTTT. Its translation: CASSILASSDTQYF. The full variable domain, rest sourced from reference TRBV19 and TRBJ2-3, is DGGITQSPKYLFRKEGQNVTLSCEQNLNHDAMYWYRQDPGQGLRLIYYSQIVNDFQKGDIAEGYSVSREKKESFPLTVTSAQKNPTAFYLCASSILASSDTQYFGPGTRLTVL.